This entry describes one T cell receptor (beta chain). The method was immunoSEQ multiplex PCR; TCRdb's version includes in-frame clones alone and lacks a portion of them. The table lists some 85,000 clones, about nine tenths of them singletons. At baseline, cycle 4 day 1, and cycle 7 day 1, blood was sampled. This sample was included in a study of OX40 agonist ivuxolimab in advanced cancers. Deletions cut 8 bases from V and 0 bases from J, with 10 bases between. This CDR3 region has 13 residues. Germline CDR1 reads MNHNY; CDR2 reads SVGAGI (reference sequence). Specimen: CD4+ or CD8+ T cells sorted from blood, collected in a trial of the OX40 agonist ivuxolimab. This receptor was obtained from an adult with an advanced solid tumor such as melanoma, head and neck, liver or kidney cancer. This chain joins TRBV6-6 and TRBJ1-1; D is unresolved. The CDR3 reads CASRRGMNTEAFF. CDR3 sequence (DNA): TGTGCCAGCCGACGTGGGATGAACACTGAAGCTTTCTTT.